Presented here are 21 T cell receptor beta chains from one specimen sequenced in a study of blood T cell repertoires in COVID-19. The method was immunoSEQ multiplex PCR; TCRdb's version includes in-frame clones alone and lacks a portion of them. The data contain approximately 500,000 clones, approximately 83% of them singletons. The source material was peripheral blood. Receptor source: a human donor in a cohort sampled during active COVID-19.

This rearrangement joins TRBV12-3 or TRBV12-4 to TRBJ1-1; unclear D gene. The CDR3 sequence is 13 residues long. V dropped 9 bases and J dropped 6 bases, with 17 bases sitting between them. CDR3 residues: CASALRVVSEAFF. Here the CDR3 DNA reads TGTGCCAGTGCCCTGAGGGTTGTGTCTGAAGCTTTCTTT.

The chain combines TRBV7-9 with TRBJ2-1; 7 bases align to TRBD2. Looked up from germline, CDR1 is SEHNR and CDR2 is FQNEAQ (reference sequence). V was pared by 3 bases and J by 6 bases, with 8 bases of the junction left unmatched. This CDR3 spans 15 amino acids. CDR3 DNA: TGTGCCAGCAGCTTGTGGGGGGGAGAAGGCAATGAGCAGTTCTTC. Protein: CASSLWGGEGNEQFF.

This chain links TRBV30 with TRBJ1-2, with unresolved D. The V and J ends lost 4 bases and 2 bases respectively, with 8 bases between them. Germline CDR1 and CDR2: GTSNPN and SVGIG (reference sequence). This CDR3 is 12 amino acids long. CDR3 residues: CAWTTGNYGYTF. The CDR3 nucleotides read TGTGCCTGGACGACTGGAAACTATGGCTACACCTTC.

The chain recombines TRBV3-1 (or the pseudogene TRBV3-2) with TRBJ2-5; a weak D match, TRBD2 (6 bases). Deletions cut 1 base from V and 7 bases from J, with 13 bases between. The length of the CDR3 is 14 residues. Germline CDR1 reads LGHDT; CDR2 reads YNNKEL (reference sequence). In nucleotides, the CDR3 is TGTGCCAGCAGCCAAGCGGGGGAGTTTGGGACCCAGTACTTC. Its translation: CASSQAGEFGTQYF.

The gene calls are TRBV7-3 and TRBJ2-3, with D uncertain. The CDR3 runs 14 residues. Per germline, CDR1 SGHTA and CDR2 FQGTGA. V shed 2 bases and J shed 2 bases, with 8 bases lying between them. Here the CDR3 DNA reads TGTGCCAGCAGCTTAGACTTTCTCACAGATACGCAGTATTTT. It translates to CASSLDFLTDTQYF.

The rearrangement links TRBV28 to TRBJ2-1; 7 bases are a match to TRBD1. Germline CDR1 is MDHEN and CDR2 is SYDVKM. The CDR3 is 14 residues long. The J segment lost 3 bases and the V segment lost 6 bases, leaving 5 bases of the junction unmatched. CDR3 DNA sequence: TGTGCCAGCAGACGGGACAGAAACTACAATGAGCAGTTCTTC. It codes for CASRRDRNYNEQFF.

The chain uses TRBV18 and TRBJ2-7; 8 bases map to TRBD1. The junction had 4 bases not matched to a gene; V was cut back by 6 bases and J by 3 bases. The CDR3 length is 13 residues. The germline gives CDR1 KGHSH, CDR2 LQKENI. The CDR3 DNA follows: TGTGCCAGCTCGCTAGGACAGGGCTACGAGCAGTACTTC. This gives the protein CASSLGQGYEQYF.

The V call is TRBV28, the J call TRBJ1-4; D remains unclear. The CDR3 covers 11 residues. Trimming removed 6 bases from V and 8 bases from J, with 7 bases in between. The V gene's germline CDR1 is MDHEN and CDR2 SYDVKM. CDR3 loop: CASSLAEKLFF. CDR3 DNA sequence: TGTGCCAGCAGCCTCGCGGAAAAACTGTTTTTT.

The rearrangement joins TRBV27 to TRBJ2-2, with 10 nucleotides matching TRBD2. The length of the CDR3 is 16 residues. Trimming at V came to 3 bases and at J to 6 bases, leaving 7 bases not matched to a gene. CDR1 MNHEY and CDR2 SMNVEV come from the germline V gene (reference sequence). This CDR3 is CASSFAPSGSSGELFF. CDR3 DNA sequence: TGTGCCAGCAGTTTCGCGCCTAGCGGGAGTTCCGGGGAGCTGTTTTTT.

The chain carries TRBV11-2 and TRBJ1-2; 12 positions match TRBD1. CDR1 is SGHAT and CDR2 is FQNNGV in the germline V gene. V shed 4 bases and J 4 bases; nucleotides not matched to a gene: 10. This CDR3 spans 17 amino acids. The CDR3 coding sequence is TGTGCCAGCAGCTCTACTATGGGGACAGGGGGCACCTATGGCTACACCTTC. Amino acids: CASSSTMGTGGTYGYTF.

CDR3: CASRGAGLETQYF. CDR3 sequence (DNA): TGTGCCAGCAGGGGGGCGGGCCTAGAGACCCAGTACTTC. J is TRBJ2-5 and V is TRBV28, with TRBD1 as a possible D gene (6 bases). The CDR3 covers 13 residues. Trimming took 6 bases from V and 4 from J, leaving 12 bases between them. Germline V gives CDR1 MDHEN, CDR2 SYDVKM.

The sample holds a few counts of this clone. The chain has TRBV2 and TRBJ1-4, with a possible D match to TRBD1 (6 bases). The CDR3 consists of 18 residues. CDR1 is SNHLY and CDR2 is FYNNEI in the germline V gene. V was trimmed by 7 bases and J by 7 bases, leaving 28 bases between them. This chain's CDR3 is CASTRRQVSGFNSEKLFF. CDR3 bases: TGTGCCAGCACCAGACGACAGGTGTCGGGTTTCAACAGTGAAAAACTGTTTTTT. Full variable domain (missing parts from reference TRBV2 and TRBJ1-4): EPEVTQTPSHQVTQMGQEVILRCVPISNHLYFYWYRQILGQKVEFLVSFYNNEISEKSEIFDDQFSVERPDGSNFTLKIRSTKLEDSAMYFCASTRRQVSGFNSEKLFFGSGTQLSVL.

In its sample, this clone was seen once. The chain employs TRBV7-8 and TRBJ2-4; 8 nucleotides agree with TRBD1. This CDR3 region has 16 residues. The germline V gene encodes CDR1 SGHVS and CDR2 FQNEAQ. V lost 4 bases and J lost 3; bases outside the gene matches: 8. The CDR3, as DNA: TGTGCCAGCAGCTCTAGGGCCGGACAGGGCAAAAACATTCAGTACTTC. Translating gives CASSSRAGQGKNIQYF. Based on the CDR3 plus reference TRBV7-8 and TRBJ2-4, the full variable domain is GAGVSQSPRYKVAKRGQDVALRCDPISGHVSLFWYQQALGQGPEFLTYFQNEAQLDKSGLPSDRFFAERPEGSVSTLKIQRTQQEDSAVYLCASSSRAGQGKNIQYFGAGTRLSVL.

The CDR3 DNA reads TGTGCCAGTAGTCCCGCGGGGACAGATACGCAGTATTTT. Translated: CASSPAGTDTQYF. The genes are TRBV19 and TRBJ2-3; D is perhaps TRBD2 (6 bases). The V end was cut by 5 bases, the J end by 3 bases, with 9 bases between. The CDR3 loop spans 13 amino acids. From germline, CDR1 is LNHDA and CDR2 SQIVND (reference sequence). Together with reference TRBV19 and TRBJ2-3, the CDR3 gives the full variable domain: DGGITQSPKYLFRKEGQNVTLSCEQNLNHDAMYWYRQDPGQGLRLIYYSQIVNDFQKGDIAEGYSVSREKKESFPLTVTSAQKNPTAFYLCASSPAGTDTQYFGPGTRLTVL.

The chain carries TRBV5-4 and TRBJ1-1, with D possibly matching TRBD1 (5 bases). Trimming pared 0 bases from V and 4 bases from J, leaving 13 bases between. Germline V gene data show CDR1 as SGHNT and CDR2 as YYREEE (reference sequence). There are 15 residues in the CDR3. The CDR3: CASSLEGGTVTEAFF. The CDR3 coding sequence is TGTGCCAGCAGCTTGGAAGGAGGGACGGTCACTGAAGCTTTCTTT.

This sequence joins TRBV10-1 and TRBJ2-3, with D possibly TRBD1 on 7 matching bases. Per germline, CDR1 WNHNN and CDR2 SYGVQD (reference sequence). V lost 4 bases, J lost 4 bases, and 15 bases lay in between. The CDR3 covers 15 residues. CDR3 amino acids: CASSVGSRGADTQYF. DNA of the CDR3: TGCGCCAGCAGTGTGGGGTCCAGGGGGGCAGATACGCAGTATTTT.

The chain joins TRBV7-2 to TRBJ2-3; 11 bases map to TRBD2. The V segment lost 5 bases and the J segment 6 bases; nucleotides outside the gene matches: 4. The CDR3 covers 14 residues. Germline V CDR1 and CDR2: SGHTA, FQGNSA. In DNA, the CDR3 is TGTGCCAGCAGCCCAGGGACTAGCGGTGATACGCAGTATTTT. It translates to CASSPGTSGDTQYF.

V usage is TRBV7-3 and J usage is TRBJ2-1; D is ambiguous. Germline-derived CDR1 and CDR2 are SGHTA and FQGTGA. Between the trimmed V and J ends, which lost 1 base and 9 bases, there was a span of 16 bases. This CDR3 has 15 residues. The CDR3 loop is CASSLKVTLGSEQFF. The CDR3 DNA sequence: TGTGCCAGCAGCTTAAAGGTGACTCTGGGTAGTGAGCAGTTCTTC.

The chain has TRBV7-2 and TRBJ2-7, with 7 bases fitting TRBD1. The CDR3 is made up of 14 amino acids. CDR1 and CDR2 from the germline V gene are SGHTA and FQGNSA. J lost 3 bases, V lost 3 bases, and 5 bases had no gene match. Written as DNA, the CDR3 is TGTGCCAGCAGCTTGGGGACAGTCGTCTACGAGCAGTACTTC. It is translated as CASSLGTVVYEQYF.

J is TRBJ2-5 and V is TRBV24-1; D may be TRBD1 (5 bases). The CDR3 covers 14 residues. The ends were cut back, 5 bases at V and 5 bases at J, with 14 bases in the middle. Per the germline V gene, CDR1 is KGHDR and CDR2 is SFDVKD. In DNA, the CDR3 is TGTGCCACCAGTGGGGGCCCAAATCCGGAGACCCAGTACTTC. It translates to CATSGGPNPETQYF.

The V call is TRBV29-1, the J call TRBJ1-2; 8 nucleotides match TRBD1. V lost 6 bases, J lost 6 bases, and 6 bases stayed unmatched. Germline CDR1 is SQVTM and CDR2 is ANQGSEA. The CDR3 spans 12 residues. The CDR3 loop reads CSVWGQVDGYTF. The CDR3 bases are TGCAGCGTGTGGGGACAGGTGGATGGCTACACCTTC.